The present T cell receptor beta chain was sequenced within a study of blood T cell repertoires in COVID-19 (dated by TCRdb to 2018 to 2021). Context from the whole study: Collaborator samples came from the United States, Italy and Spain and covered acute and convalescent phases of COVID-19. The prospective study material was composed of cDNA or gDNA derived from T cells, B-cell-depleted T cells, or PBMCs. Deeply sampled blood TCRbeta repertoires from subjects exposed to, actively infected with, or recovered from COVID-19 were included in the dataset. The repertoires were released in a freely available public database meant as a resource for research on the immune response to SARS-CoV-2. Samples came from the ongoing ImmuneRACE study (first 160 participants) plus 1,254 subjects from 6 global collaborators. A de-identified subject ID, COVID-19 status, age in years and sex were almost always included in the sample metadata. HLA class I and class II types, where available, came from metadata supplied by the sample provider rather than from assay-based typing. Broad study findings and their caveats: The amount of clinical and demographic metadata varied by source and participant and was provided uncurated.

Whole blood was collected in K2EDTA tubes by collaborating institutions according to the institutions' own protocols. For TCRbeta analysis, collaborators shipped samples in one of three forms: frozen whole blood, isolated PBMCs, or DNA extracted from either of those sample types. The CDR3 sequence holds 12 residues, the cysteine and phenylalanine included. Just CDR3 DNA is preserved here, 36 bases in frame from base 1. Via the germline V gene (reference sequence), CDR1 is LNHDA and CDR2 SQIVND. The trim is 4 bases for V and 3 bases for J, with a gap of 4 bases between the germline ends. Remarks on this clone: There is no known antigen for this receptor. Nothing much larger sits one base from this clone, and base qualities are not available.

TCRbeta CDR3 regions were amplified from genomic DNA using the immunoSEQ Assay, a bias-controlled multiplex PCR. The original methods were these. The number of nucleated cells in each sample was estimated by amplification of reference gene primers within the assay. To quantify the absolute abundance of each unique TCRbeta CDR3 rearrangement, sequence reads were collapsed and filtered. For each sample, productive Simpson clonality was calculated by taking the square root of Simpson's diversity index across productive rearrangements. TCRdb carries this immuneACCESS record with in-frame sequences only. Its versions omit some clonotypes, under half of them owing to an unresolved V gene in the studies checked, with the rest unexplained. V, J and clone size derive from that table, while D and trimming were established from the DNA sequence. Within this sample are fewer than 500,000 clones, with around 89% of them counted one time only. Together, the top ten hold 4.3% of the sample.

The sequence is built from TRBV19 and TRBJ1-5, with no reliable assignment of the D segment. This TCR derives from a woman aged 25 to 39 with acute or convalescent COVID-19. The specimen sequenced was peripheral blood. Read as DNA, the sequence is TGTGCCAGTAGTACCTTCAATCAGCCCCAGCATTTT. It codes for CASSTFNQPQHF.